There are a few counts of the clone carrying this T cell receptor (beta chain). Its antigen is not known. With a J-beta primer mix and a sample-barcoded 5' primer, a second PCR ran about 7 to 12 cycles. TCRdb fed the 5' RACE reads into MiXCR, producing one record per CDR3 protein. The sample records 800,000 or so distinct CDR3 sequences, around 25% being singletons. The data stem from a study of blood T cells in healthy people across ages. General study findings and limits: It was held that the diversity estimates obtained from one million T cells were underestimates. Comparison with aged donors showed that long-lived donors had more naive CD4+ cells and higher diversity.

The CDR3 has 15 residues. Germline-derived CDR1 and CDR2 are LGHNA and YSLEER. Another study also made use of these data, one on T cells of mothers and their children. That paper adds: Thymic selection shapes TCR recombination output in related pairs, and it does so similarly in unrelated pairs. Mothers and children who were related shared slightly more overlap than unrelated pairs, but not significantly more.

The source is a boy aged 10-17 years in good health. The gene calls are TRBV4-3 and TRBJ2-5; a possible D gene is TRBD2 (5 bases). The end of the DNA fits TRBJ2-1 better, so the J call may be wrong. The sample was blood. The CDR3 loop reads CASSQEGDFYNEQFF. The DNA of the CDR3 is TGCGCCAGCAGCCAAGAGGGAGATTTCTACAATGAGCAGTTCTTC.